This is a list of T cell receptor beta chains from one sample in a study of spatial heterogeneity in lung cancer. MiXCR, run by TCRdb on the 5' RACE reads, gives a single entry per CDR3 protein. The repertoire holds around 100,000 distinct CDR3 sequences, 3.5% to 5% seen once, with around 21% in the top ten. Sequenced material: lung tumor tissue, taken at surgery. These receptors came from a male donor with early-stage non-small cell lung cancer. The CDR3 runs from the conserved cysteine through the conserved F or W. D genes are given only for firm matches. Size is stated for part of the rows, as once, few or many counts, or as a class when the clone is expanded.

>.|TRBV20-1|TRBJ2-1|.
TGCAGTGCTAGTTGGGGGCCTAGCTCCTACAATGAGCAGTTCTTC
CSASWGPSSYNEQFF
>.|TRBV29-1|TRBJ2-5|many
TGCAGCGCTGAGGGGGGCAGCGAGGAAGAGACCCAGTACTTC
CSAEGGSEEETQYF
>.|TRBV6-6|TRBJ2-3|few
TGTGCCAGCAGTTACTCGCTAGCAACAGATACGCAGTATTTT
CASSYSLATDTQYF
>.|TRBV5-6|TRBJ2-1|many
TGTGCCAGCAGCCGCCCCTCAGGTGTCGATGAGCAGTTCTTC
CASSRPSGVDEQFF
>TRBD1|TRBV12-3/TRBV12-4|TRBJ1-2|many
TGTGCCAGCAGTCCGCCGACAGGGGACTTGCGCTACACCTTC
CASSPPTGDLRYTF
>.|TRBV20-1|TRBJ2-5|few
TGCAGTGCCCTGGGGACAAGGGGGACCCAGTACTTC
CSALGTRGTQYF
>TRBD2|TRBV6-2/TRBV6-3|TRBJ2-7|many
TGTGCCAGCAGAGTAGCGGGAGGATACGAGCAGTACTTC
CASRVAGGYEQYF
>.|TRBV14|TRBJ1-1|many
TGTGCCAGCAGTGGGCCGGTTGGCACTGAAGCTTTCTTT
CASSGPVGTEAFF
>TRBD2|TRBV3-1|TRBJ2-3|many
TGTGCCAGCAGCCAGCCCGGGACTAGCGGGAGATTGGCAGATACGCAGTATTTT
CASSQPGTSGRLADTQYF
>.|TRBV7-9|TRBJ2-7|few
TGTGCCAGCAGCTTAGGCCCCGGGAGTGGGTACGAGCAGTACTTC
CASSLGPGSGYEQYF
>.|TRBV6-1|TRBJ2-2|few
TGTGCCAGCAGTAACAGGGCTCCTAACACCGGGGAGCTGTTTTTT
CASSNRAPNTGELFF
>.|TRBV20-1|TRBJ2-7|many
TGCAGTGCTACAGGGTTCGGCTACGAGCAGTACTTC
CSATGFGYEQYF
>TRBD1|TRBV9|TRBJ2-2|many
TGTGCCAGCATGCAGGGGGAGACCGGGGAGCTGTTTTTT
CASMQGETGELFF
>.|TRBV6-1|TRBJ1-1|few
TGTGCCAGCAGTGAAGCGCGACGGGACCTTATTTCGGACGGCCCCACTGAAGCTTTCTTT
CASSEARRDLISDGPTEAFF
>TRBD2|TRBV29-1|TRBJ2-1|many
TGCAGCGGTTCCCTAGCGGGAGCAGATGGGGAGCAGTTCTTC
CSGSLAGADGEQFF
>TRBD2|TRBV28|TRBJ2-3|many
TGTGCCAGCAGTTTACCACTAGCGCGCACAGATACGCAGTATTTT
CASSLPLARTDTQYF
>.|TRBV4-1|TRBJ1-2|many
TGCGCCAGCAGGCCCTCCGGTCGGGTCGGTGGTGGCTACACCTTC
CASRPSGRVGGGYTF
>.|TRBV20-1|TRBJ2-1|many
TGCAGTGCTCTGCCCGGGTTGGAAGTAGGTAATGAGCAGTTCTTC
CSALPGLEVGNEQFF
>TRBD1|TRBV28|TRBJ2-3|many
TGTGCCAGCAGTTTTACCTCAGGGGGAAGCACAGATACGCAGTATTTT
CASSFTSGGSTDTQYF
>TRBD2|TRBV27|TRBJ2-3|many
TGTGCCAGCAGTTTAGGTAGCGGGAGGTACACAGATACGCAGTATTTT
CASSLGSGRYTDTQYF
>.|TRBV11-2|TRBJ2-5|few
TGTGCCAGCAGCAAGAATACAGGTTCCCAAGAGACCCAGTACTTC
CASSKNTGSQETQYF